This TCR beta chain was captured by sequencing in a study of technical replicates of blood from several donors. The germline V gene encodes CDR1 MNHEY and CDR2 SVGAGI. V was shortened by 2 bases and J by 1 base, with 11 bases between the two germline ends. CDR3 length: 15 residues. The table lists this clone with a few counts. The method was immunoSEQ multiplex PCR; TCRdb's version includes in-frame clones alone and lacks a portion of them. This table has about 100,000 clones, 96% appearing once. The TCR was taken from a human donor in good health. The gene calls are TRBV6-5 and TRBJ1-1; D is perhaps TRBD1 (6 bases). Sequencing was done on a sample of T cells isolated from PBMCs. CDR3 nucleotide sequence: TGTGCCAGCAGTTACGGGACGACAGGGAACACTGAAGCTTTCTTT. Residues: CASSYGTTGNTEAFF.